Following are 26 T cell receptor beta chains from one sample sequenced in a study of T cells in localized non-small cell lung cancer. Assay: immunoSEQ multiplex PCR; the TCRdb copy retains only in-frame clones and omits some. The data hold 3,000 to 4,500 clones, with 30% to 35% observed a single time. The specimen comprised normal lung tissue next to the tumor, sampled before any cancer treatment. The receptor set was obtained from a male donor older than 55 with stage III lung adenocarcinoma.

The CDR3 nucleotides read TGCAGCGTTCCGGACAGGGCGGGTGGCTACACCTTC. This encodes CSVPDRAGGYTF. The chain recombines TRBV29-1 with TRBJ1-2, with 8 bases fitting TRBD1. The CDR3 extends over 12 amino acids. CDR1 and CDR2 from the germline V gene are SQVTM and ANQGSEA. Unmatched junction bases numbered 6, after V lost 5 bases and J lost 7 bases.

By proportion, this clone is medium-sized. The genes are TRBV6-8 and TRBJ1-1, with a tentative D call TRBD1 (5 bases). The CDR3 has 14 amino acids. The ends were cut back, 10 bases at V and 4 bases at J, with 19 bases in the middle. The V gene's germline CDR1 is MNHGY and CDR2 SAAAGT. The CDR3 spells CAINDVGGSTEAFF. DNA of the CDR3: TGTGCCATCAATGACGTGGGGGGGTCCACTGAAGCTTTCTTT.

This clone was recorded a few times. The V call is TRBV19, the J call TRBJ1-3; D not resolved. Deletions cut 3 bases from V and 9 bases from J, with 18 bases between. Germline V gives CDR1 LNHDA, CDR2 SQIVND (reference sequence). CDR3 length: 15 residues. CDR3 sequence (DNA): TGTGCCAGTAGTATCCCTCGGACCAGGAAGATCACCATATATTTT. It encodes CASSIPRTRKITIYF.

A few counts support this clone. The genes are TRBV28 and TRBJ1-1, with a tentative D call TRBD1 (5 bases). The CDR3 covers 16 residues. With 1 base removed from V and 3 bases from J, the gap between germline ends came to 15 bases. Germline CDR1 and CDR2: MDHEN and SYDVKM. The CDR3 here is CASSLLVGWGDTEAFF. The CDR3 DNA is TGTGCCAGCAGTTTATTAGTGGGGTGGGGGGACACTGAAGCTTTCTTT.

The CDR3 sequence is CAWRPRETQYF. DNA for the CDR3: TGTGCCTGGAGGCCGCGAGAGACCCAGTACTTC. The gene calls are TRBV30 and TRBJ2-5; D is undetermined. This CDR3 region has 11 residues. Trimming removed 3 bases at V and 4 bases at J, with 6 bases between. Germline-derived CDR1 and CDR2 are GTSNPN and SVGIG (reference sequence).

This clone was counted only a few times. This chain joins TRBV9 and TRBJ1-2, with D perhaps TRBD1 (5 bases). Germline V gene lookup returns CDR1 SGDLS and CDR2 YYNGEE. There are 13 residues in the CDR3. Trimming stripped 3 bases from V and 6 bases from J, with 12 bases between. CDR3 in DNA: TGTGCCAGCAGCGCTCAGGGTGTGAATGGCTACACCTTC. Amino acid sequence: CASSAQGVNGYTF.

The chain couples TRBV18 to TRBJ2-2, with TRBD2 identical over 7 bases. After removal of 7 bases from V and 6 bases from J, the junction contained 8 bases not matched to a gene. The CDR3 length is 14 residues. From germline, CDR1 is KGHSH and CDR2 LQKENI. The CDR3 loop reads CASLATAGSGELFF. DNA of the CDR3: TGTGCCAGCTTAGCGACAGCGGGATCCGGGGAGCTGTTTTTT.

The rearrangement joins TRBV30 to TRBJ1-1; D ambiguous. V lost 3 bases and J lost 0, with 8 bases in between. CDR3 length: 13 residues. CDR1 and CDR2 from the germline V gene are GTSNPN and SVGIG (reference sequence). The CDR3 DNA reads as TGTGCCTGGAGGCCGACACTGAACACTGAAGCTTTCTTT. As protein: CAWRPTLNTEAFF.

CDR3: CASSSTSSSRGEQYF. CDR3 DNA sequence: TGTGCCAGCAGCTCCACCTCTAGCTCTCGAGGCGAGCAGTACTTC. The J gene is TRBJ2-7, the V gene TRBV9, with TRBD2 as a possible D gene (5 bases). With 4 bases removed from V and 6 bases from J, the gap between germline ends came to 20 bases. The CDR3 is 15 residues long. Per the germline V gene, CDR1 is SGDLS and CDR2 is YYNGEE.

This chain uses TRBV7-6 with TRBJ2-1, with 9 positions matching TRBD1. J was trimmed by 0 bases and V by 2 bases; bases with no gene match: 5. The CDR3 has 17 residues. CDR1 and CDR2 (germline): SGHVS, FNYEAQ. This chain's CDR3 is CASSLRQGVASYNEQFF. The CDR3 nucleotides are TGTGCCAGCAGCTTACGACAGGGGGTGGCCTCCTACAATGAGCAGTTCTTC.

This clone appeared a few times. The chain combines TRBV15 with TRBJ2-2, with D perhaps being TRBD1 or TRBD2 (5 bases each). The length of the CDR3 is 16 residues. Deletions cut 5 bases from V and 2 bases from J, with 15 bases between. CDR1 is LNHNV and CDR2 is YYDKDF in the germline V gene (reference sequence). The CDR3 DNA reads TGTGCCACCAGCCGGATACGGGGCTTTAACACCGGGGAGCTGTTTTTT. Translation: CATSRIRGFNTGELFF.

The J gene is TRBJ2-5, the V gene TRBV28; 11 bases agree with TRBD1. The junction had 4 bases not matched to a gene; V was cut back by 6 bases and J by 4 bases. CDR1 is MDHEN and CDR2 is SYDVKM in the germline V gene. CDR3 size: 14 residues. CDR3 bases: TGTGCCAGCAGCGGGACAGGGGGGCGAGAGACCCAGTACTTC. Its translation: CASSGTGGRETQYF. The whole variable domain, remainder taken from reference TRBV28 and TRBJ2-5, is DVKVTQSSRYLVKRTGEKVFLECVQDMDHENMFWYRQDPGLGLRLIYFSYDVKMKEKGDIPEGYSVSREKKERFSLILESASTNQTSMYLCASSGTGGRETQYFGPGTRLLVL.

DNA for the CDR3: TGTGCCAGCAGCGGGCAGACTAGCGGATCCTACGAGCAGTACTTC. Translated: CASSGQTSGSYEQYF. The chain couples TRBV11-3 to TRBJ2-7; 9 bases are a match to TRBD2. The CDR3 sequence is 15 residues long. V trimming: 5 bases; J trimming: 1 base; junction bases outside the gene matches: 6. Per the germline V gene, CDR1 is SGHNT and CDR2 is YENEEA.

DNA for the CDR3: TGCGCCAGCAGCTTTGGCGGGAGCTTTAGCTACGAGCAGTACTTC. As protein: CASSFGGSFSYEQYF. The chain has TRBV5-1 and TRBJ2-7, with TRBD2 matching over 7 bases. CDR3 length equals 15 residues. J was trimmed by 3 bases and V by 2 bases; bases with no gene match: 8. Per germline, CDR1 SGHRS and CDR2 YFSETQ.

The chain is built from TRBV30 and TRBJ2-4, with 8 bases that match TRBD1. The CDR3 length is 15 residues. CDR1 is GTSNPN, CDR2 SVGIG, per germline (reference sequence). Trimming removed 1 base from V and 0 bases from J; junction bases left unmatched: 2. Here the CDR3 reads CAWSGTGLAKNIQYF. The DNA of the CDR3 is TGTGCCTGGAGTGGGACAGGGCTAGCCAAAAACATTCAGTACTTC.

The CDR3 sequence: CASSSAGLAGDNEQFF. For the CDR3, the DNA is TGTGCCAGCAGCTCCGCTGGACTAGCGGGAGACAATGAGCAGTTCTTC. This chain connects TRBV7-6 to TRBJ2-1; 13 nucleotides match TRBD2. Germline V gene lookup returns CDR1 SGHVS and CDR2 FNYEAQ. The CDR3 loop spans 16 amino acids. Trimming at V came to 4 bases and at J to 5 bases, leaving 5 bases not matched to a gene.

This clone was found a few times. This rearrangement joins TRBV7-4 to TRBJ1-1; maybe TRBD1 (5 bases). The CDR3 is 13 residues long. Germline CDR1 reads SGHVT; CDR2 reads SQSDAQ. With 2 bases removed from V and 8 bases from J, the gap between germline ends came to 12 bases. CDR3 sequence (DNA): TGTGCCAGCAGCTTATCCGCAGGGTTGGAAGCTTTCTTT. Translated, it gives CASSLSAGLEAFF.

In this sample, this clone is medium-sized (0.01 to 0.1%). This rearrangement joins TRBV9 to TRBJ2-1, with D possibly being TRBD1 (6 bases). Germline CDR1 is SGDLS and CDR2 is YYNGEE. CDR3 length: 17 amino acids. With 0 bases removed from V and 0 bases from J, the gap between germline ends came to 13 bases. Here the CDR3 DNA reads TGTGCCAGCAGCGTAGTGGCCAGGGGAAGCTCCTACAATGAGCAGTTCTTC. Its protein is CASSVVARGSSYNEQFF. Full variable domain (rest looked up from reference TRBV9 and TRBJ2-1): DSGVTQTPKHLITATGQRVTLRCSPRSGDLSVYWYQQSLDQGLQFLIQYYNGEERAKGNILERFSAQQFPDLHSELNLSSLELGDSALYFCASSVVARGSSYNEQFFGPGTRLTVL.

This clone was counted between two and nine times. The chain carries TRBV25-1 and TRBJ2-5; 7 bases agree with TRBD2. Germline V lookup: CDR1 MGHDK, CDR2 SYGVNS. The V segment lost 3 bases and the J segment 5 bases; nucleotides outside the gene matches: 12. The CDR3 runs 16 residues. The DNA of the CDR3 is TGTGCCAGCAGTGATCCCGACCCGGGAGGCTGGGAGACCCAGTACTTC. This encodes CASSDPDPGGWETQYF.

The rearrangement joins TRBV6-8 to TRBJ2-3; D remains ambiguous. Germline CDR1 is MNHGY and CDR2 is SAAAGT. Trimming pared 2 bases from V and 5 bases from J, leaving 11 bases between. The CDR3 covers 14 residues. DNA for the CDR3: TGTGCCAGCAGTTACACCAGAGACGTAGATACGCAGTATTTT. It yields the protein CASSYTRDVDTQYF.

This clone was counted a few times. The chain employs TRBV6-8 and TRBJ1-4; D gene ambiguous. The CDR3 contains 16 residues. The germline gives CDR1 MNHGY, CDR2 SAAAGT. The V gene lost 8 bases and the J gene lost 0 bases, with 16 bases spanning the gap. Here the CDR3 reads CASPKPLEATNEKLFF. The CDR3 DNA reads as TGTGCCAGCCCTAAGCCTCTTGAGGCAACTAATGAAAAACTGTTTTTT.

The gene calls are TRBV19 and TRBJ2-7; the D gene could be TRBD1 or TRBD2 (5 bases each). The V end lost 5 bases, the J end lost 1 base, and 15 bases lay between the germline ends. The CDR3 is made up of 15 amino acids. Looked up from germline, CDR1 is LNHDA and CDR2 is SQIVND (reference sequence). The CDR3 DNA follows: TGTGCCAGTAGTTATGGGGCGGGTCGGTCCTACGAGCAGTACTTC. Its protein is CASSYGAGRSYEQYF.

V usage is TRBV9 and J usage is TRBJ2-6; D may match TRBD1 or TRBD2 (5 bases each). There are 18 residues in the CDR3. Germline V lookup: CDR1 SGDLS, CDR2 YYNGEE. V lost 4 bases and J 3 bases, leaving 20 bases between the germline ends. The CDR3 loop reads CASSRGLRTRGGANVLTF. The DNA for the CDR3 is TGTGCCAGCAGCCGTGGACTGCGGACAAGGGGTGGGGCCAACGTCCTGACTTTC.

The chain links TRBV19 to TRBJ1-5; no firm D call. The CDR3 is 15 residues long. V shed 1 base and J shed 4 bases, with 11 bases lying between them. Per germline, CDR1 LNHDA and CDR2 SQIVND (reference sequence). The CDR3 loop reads CASSIGQHSNQPQHF. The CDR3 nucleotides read TGTGCCAGTAGTATAGGGCAGCATAGTAATCAGCCCCAGCATTTT.

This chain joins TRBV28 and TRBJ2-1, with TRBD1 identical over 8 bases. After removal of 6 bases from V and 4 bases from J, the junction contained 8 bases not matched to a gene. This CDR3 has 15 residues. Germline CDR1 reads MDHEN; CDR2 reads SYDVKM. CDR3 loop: CASSPGTGSYNEQFF. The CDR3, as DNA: TGTGCCAGCAGCCCCGGGACAGGATCATACAATGAGCAGTTCTTC.

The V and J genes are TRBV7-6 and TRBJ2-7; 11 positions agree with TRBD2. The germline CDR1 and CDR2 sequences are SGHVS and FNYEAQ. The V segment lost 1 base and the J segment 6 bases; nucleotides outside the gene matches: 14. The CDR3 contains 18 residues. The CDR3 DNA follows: TGTGCCAGCAGCTTAGGGCTAGCGGGAGGCTCTTTTCCTCTCGAGCAGTACTTC. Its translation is CASSLGLAGGSFPLEQYF.